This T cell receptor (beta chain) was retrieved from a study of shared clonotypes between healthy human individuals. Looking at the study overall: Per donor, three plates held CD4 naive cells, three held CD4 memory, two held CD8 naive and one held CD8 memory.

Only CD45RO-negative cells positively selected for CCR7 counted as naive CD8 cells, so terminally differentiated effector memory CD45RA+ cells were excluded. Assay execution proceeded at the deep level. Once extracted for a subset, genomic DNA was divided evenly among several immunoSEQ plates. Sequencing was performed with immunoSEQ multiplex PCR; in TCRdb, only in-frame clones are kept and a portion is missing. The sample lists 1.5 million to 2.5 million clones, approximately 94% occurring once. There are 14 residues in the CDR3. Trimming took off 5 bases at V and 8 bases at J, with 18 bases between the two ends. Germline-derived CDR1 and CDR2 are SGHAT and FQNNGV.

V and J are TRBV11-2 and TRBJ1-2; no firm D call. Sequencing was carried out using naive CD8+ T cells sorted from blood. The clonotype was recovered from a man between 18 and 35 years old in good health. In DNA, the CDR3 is TGTGCCAGCAGCCCGGGTCGGCCCCCTCCGGGCTACACCTTC. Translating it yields CASSPGRPPPGYTF.